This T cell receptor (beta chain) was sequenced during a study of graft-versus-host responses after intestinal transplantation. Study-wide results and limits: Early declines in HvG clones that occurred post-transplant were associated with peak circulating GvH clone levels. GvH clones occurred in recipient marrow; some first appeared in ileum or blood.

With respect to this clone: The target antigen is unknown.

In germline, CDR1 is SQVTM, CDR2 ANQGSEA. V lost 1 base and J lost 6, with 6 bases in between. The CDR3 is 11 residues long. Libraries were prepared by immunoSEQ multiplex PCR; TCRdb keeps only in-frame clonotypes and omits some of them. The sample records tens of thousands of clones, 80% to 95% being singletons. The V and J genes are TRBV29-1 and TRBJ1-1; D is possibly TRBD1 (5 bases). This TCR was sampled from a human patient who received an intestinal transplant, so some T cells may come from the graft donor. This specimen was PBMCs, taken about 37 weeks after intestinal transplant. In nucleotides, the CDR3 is TGCAGCGTTGAAGGGGGGGCTGAAGCTTTCTTT. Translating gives CSVEGGAEAFF.